This T cell receptor (beta chain) originates from a study of blood T cells in healthy people across ages (dated by TCRdb to 2014 to 2015). Concerning the study at large: In model experiments, roughly one uniquely barcoded TCR beta cDNA molecule per two T cells was captured by template switching. The study measured age-related changes in TCR beta repertoire diversity using deep sequencing normalized with unique cDNA molecular identifiers. Donors were grouped into four age groups: young (average roughly 17 years), middle-aged (about 38), aged (around 60) and long-lived (82). For two donors (one aged 18 to 30 and one aged 80 or older), the study analyzed two additional independent replicas of 1 million unique cDNA reads from the same blood draw. The study at large found these results: Because profiling used bulk unsorted PBMCs, naive and antigen-experienced compartments could not be compared conclusively. As age increased, observed TCR beta diversity per million T cells dropped in a roughly linear way, and a significant reduction was already evident by age about 40. Because donor CMV infection status was unknown, age-related changes in expanded clonotypes were potentially confounded. Observed TCR beta diversity correlated strongly with the percentage of naive T cells measured by flow cytometry. Total diversity estimates from one million sequenced T cells were considered lower bounds and underestimates. Compared with the aged group, the long-lived group had more naive CD4+ T cells, fewer expanded clones and increased TCR diversity, suggesting age selection.

The 40 or so donors, aged about 6 to 90 years, were systemically healthy Caucasian individuals from Russia. Roughly 9.5 milliliters of peripheral blood were drawn from each donor into EDTA-treated Vacutainer tubes. Ficoll-Paque density-gradient centrifugation was used to isolate PBMCs, with at least 6 million per sample. Trizol reagent was used to extract total RNA from PBMCs, with at least 5.5 micrograms per sample. The percentages of naive CD45RAhigh/CD27high T cells were determined by flow cytometry on a PBMC aliquot from every donor. Library prep was done by 5' RACE. The instrument given in TCRdb is Illumina HiSeq 2500. A second PCR of about 7 to 12 cycles was performed with a sample-barcoded 5' primer and a J-beta primer mix. Each TCR beta cDNA molecule received a unique molecular identifier from a template-switch 5' adaptor carrying 12 random nucleotides. Each sample yielded at least 2.5 million CDR3-containing paired-end reads. All of the RNA was converted into first-strand cDNA using the Mint cDNA synthesis kit, with a TRBC-specific oligonucleotide serving as the primer. Following uracil-DNA glycosylase treatment, a first 18-cycle PCR with universal primers M1SS and BC2_uni_R was performed on all cDNA. The published analysis was carried out like this. Normalization of each sample was performed by random selection of 1 million high-quality reads, each carrying a distinct molecular identifier. Reads sharing molecular identifiers were discarded rather than binned into consensus sequences. CDR3 identification, clonotype clustering and error correction used MiTCR with a Q25 quality threshold and the strictest error-elimination algorithm. A nonparametric unseen species model with Euler transformation was used to estimate lower-bound total TCR beta diversity. TCRdb reran the public reads through fastp at Q25 and MiXCR, keeping productive beta chains. Entries that share a CDR3 protein sequence are merged under the most common genes and DNA. The V and J calls and clone size come from TCRdb's table, not from the authors' own analysis. This sample holds 760,000 or so distinct CDR3 sequences; 25% were observed only once. The ten largest account for 9.4% of the sample.

CDR3 length: 13 amino acids, cysteine to phenylalanine. Only the CDR3 region is kept as DNA, spanning 39 bases read in frame from base 1. The germline V and J ends show losses of 7 bases and 4 bases respectively, and no gene match explains 6 bases of the junction. In the germline V gene, CDR1 corresponds to MNHEY and CDR2 to SVGAGI. Worth noting for this clonotype: This clone's antigen is unknown. No base quality information exists; no much larger clone differs at one position.

In addition, the sample was reused for a study of T cells of mothers and their children. From that second study: Nine systemically healthy Caucasian individuals served as donors, namely three mothers together with their six children. cDNA synthesis used all of the extracted RNA, with approximately 1.4 ug of RNA in each 15 ul reaction. In the second PCR, sample barcodes and 2-4 random nucleotides were introduced via the M1S primer. Over 9.5 million TCR beta CDR3 reads came from each mother, compared with millions of reads from each child. Thymic selection shapes the output of TCR recombination in a similar way in related and unrelated pairs, and inherited differences have a minor effect. Normalized repertoire overlap was always slightly but never significantly higher in related than unrelated mother-child pairs. With a sensitivity of 90 to 100 clones per million clonotypes, no persistent microchimeric T cell clones were detected. To look for features that set related mother-child pairs apart from unrelated individuals, the researchers ran deep NGS to compare the TCR beta repertoires of mothers and children. Mothers averaged roughly 36 +/- 4 years of age and children averaged about 10 +/- 4 years. After adapter ligation was performed with NEBNext reagents, the libraries were sequenced on an Illumina HiSeq 2000 with 100+100 nt paired-end reads. To avoid cross-contamination, the mother libraries and the child libraries were prepared a month apart and sequenced in separate runs. For each donor, between roughly 500,000 and 2,100,000 distinct TCR beta clonotypes were identified. Naive TCR beta clonotypes were estimated from low-frequency clonotypes matched to each donor's FACS-determined naive share, without sorting.

This sequence uses TRBV6-5 and TRBJ1-1; TRBD1 fits 7 bases in the junction. This TCR was recovered from a boy between 10 and 17 years old in good health. The sequencing sample was made of blood. The CDR3 amino acid sequence is: CASNRKGATEAFF. The nucleotide sequence is given as TGTGCCAGCAATAGGAAGGGGGCCACTGAAGCTTTCTTT.